This TCR beta chain was captured by sequencing in a study of OX40 agonist ivuxolimab in advanced cancers. About the study: Ivuxolimab doses were 0.01, 0.1, 0.3, 1.5, 3 or 10 mg/kg every 2 weeks. Participants averaged roughly 57 years of age (range 23 to 79) and were under 90% male.

If patients had autoimmune disease history or systemic immunosuppression, they were excluded. Libraries were prepared by immunoSEQ multiplex PCR; TCRdb keeps only in-frame clonotypes and omits some of them. Among tens of thousands of clones listed, around 90% were seen once. Study-wide findings and caveats: At 0.1 to 3.0 mg/kg and by week 6, clonal expansion occurred in CD4+ and CD8+ blood T cells.

Of note for this clone: Its specificity is not known.

The CDR3 is 16 residues long. Germline V CDR1 and CDR2: KGHSH, LQKENI. V lost 5 bases, J lost 0 bases, and 6 bases stayed unmatched. Sample: CD4+ or CD8+ T cells sorted from blood, taken in a trial of the OX40 agonist ivuxolimab. This sequence was found in an adult with an advanced solid tumor such as melanoma, head and neck, liver or kidney cancer. The gene calls are TRBV18 and TRBJ1-4; TRBD1 matches at 7 bases. The CDR3 sequence: CASSWGQPATNEKLFF. CDR3 bases: TGTGCCAGCTCATGGGGACAGCCTGCAACTAATGAAAAACTGTTTTTT. Full variable domain (remainder filled in from reference TRBV18 and TRBJ1-4): NAGVMQNPRHLVRRRGQEARLRCSPMKGHSHVYWYRQLPEEGLKFMVYLQKENIIDESGMPKERFSAEFPKEGPSILRIQQVVRGDSAAYFCASSWGQPATNEKLFFGSGTQLSVL.